Given below is one TCR beta chain in context. The antigen is undetermined. The data originate from a study of OX40 agonist ivuxolimab in advanced cancers. As for the study in general: While on treatment, patients had intravenous ivuxolimab at 0.01 to 10 mg/kg every 2 weeks. The dose-escalation group included hepatocellular carcinoma, melanoma, renal cell carcinoma and head and neck cancer.

With 3 bases removed from V and 8 bases from J, the gap between germline ends came to 11 bases. This CDR3 has 13 residues. In germline, CDR1 is MGHRA, CDR2 YSYEKL. Broader study findings: Certain nonresponders additionally had low normalized T-cell clonal expansion. CD8+ T cells averaged more expanded clones than CD4+.

Clones were sequenced by immunoSEQ multiplex PCR, and TCRdb holds only the in-frame ones, with some missing. The data hold about 36,000 clones, with approximately 80% observed a single time. This sequence joins TRBV4-1 and TRBJ2-1; D call uncertain. Specimen: CD4+ or CD8+ T cells sorted from blood, collected in a trial of the OX40 agonist ivuxolimab. The TCR was taken from an adult with an advanced solid tumor such as melanoma, head and neck, liver or kidney cancer. The CDR3 protein is CASSQGPMYEQFF. CDR3 DNA sequence: TGCGCCAGCAGCCAGGGCCCGATGTATGAGCAGTTCTTC.